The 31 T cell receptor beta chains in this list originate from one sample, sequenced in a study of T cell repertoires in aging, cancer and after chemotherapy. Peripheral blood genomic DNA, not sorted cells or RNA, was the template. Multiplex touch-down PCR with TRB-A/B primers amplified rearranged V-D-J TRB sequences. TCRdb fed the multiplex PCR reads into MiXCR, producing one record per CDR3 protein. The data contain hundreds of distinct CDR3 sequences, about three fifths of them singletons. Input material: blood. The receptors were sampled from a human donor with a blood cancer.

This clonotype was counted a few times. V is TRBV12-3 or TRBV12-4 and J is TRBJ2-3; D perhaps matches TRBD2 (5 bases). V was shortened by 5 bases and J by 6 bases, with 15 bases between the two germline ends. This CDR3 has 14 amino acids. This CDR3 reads CASSPARRGDTQYF. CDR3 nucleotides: TGTGCCAGCAGTCCGGCCCGCCGAGGGGATACGCAGTATTTT.

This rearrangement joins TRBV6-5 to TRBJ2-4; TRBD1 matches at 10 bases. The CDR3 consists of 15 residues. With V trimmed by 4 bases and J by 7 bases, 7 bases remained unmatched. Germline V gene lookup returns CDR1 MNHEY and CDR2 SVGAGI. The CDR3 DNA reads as TGTGCCAGCAGTTCCGGGACAGGGGAGAGGAACATTCAGTACTTC. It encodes CASSSGTGERNIQYF.

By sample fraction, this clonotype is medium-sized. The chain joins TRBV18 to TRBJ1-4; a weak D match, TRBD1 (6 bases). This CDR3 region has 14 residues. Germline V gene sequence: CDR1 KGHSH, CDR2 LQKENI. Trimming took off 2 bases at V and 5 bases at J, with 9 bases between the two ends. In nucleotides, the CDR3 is TGTGCCAGCTCACCAGGGCAGGGGAATGAAAAACTGTTTTTT. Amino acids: CASSPGQGNEKLFF. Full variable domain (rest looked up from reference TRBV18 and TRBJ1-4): NAGVMQNPRHLVRRRGQEARLRCSPMKGHSHVYWYRQLPEEGLKFMVYLQKENIIDESGMPKERFSAEFPKEGPSILRIQQVVRGDSAAYFCASSPGQGNEKLFFGSGTQLSVL.

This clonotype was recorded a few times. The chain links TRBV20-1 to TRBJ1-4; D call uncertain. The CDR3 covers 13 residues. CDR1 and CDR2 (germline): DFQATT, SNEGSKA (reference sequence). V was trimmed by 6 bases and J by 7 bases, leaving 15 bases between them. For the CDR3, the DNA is TGCAGTGCCATTCATGGAAAGGGTGAAAAACTGTTTTTT. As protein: CSAIHGKGEKLFF.

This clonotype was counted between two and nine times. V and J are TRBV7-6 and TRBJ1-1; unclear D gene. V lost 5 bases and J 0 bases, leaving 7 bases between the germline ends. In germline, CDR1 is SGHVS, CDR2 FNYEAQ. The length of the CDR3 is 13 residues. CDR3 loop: CASSLDLNTEAFF. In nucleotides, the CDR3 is TGTGCCAGCAGCCTAGACCTGAACACTGAAGCTTTCTTT.

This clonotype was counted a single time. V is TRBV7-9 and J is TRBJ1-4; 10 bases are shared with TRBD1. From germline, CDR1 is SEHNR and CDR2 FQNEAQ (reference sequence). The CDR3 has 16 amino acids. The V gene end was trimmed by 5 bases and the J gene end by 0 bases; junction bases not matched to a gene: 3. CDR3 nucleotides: TGTGCCAGCAGCACCGGGACAGGGGCAACTAATGAAAAACTGTTTTTT. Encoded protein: CASSTGTGATNEKLFF.

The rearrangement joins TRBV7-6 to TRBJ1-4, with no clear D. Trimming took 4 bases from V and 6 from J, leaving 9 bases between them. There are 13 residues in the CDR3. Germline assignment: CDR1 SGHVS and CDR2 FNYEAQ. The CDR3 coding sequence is TGTGCCAGCAGCTCCCAGGTCTATGAAAAACTGTTTTTT. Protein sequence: CASSSQVYEKLFF.

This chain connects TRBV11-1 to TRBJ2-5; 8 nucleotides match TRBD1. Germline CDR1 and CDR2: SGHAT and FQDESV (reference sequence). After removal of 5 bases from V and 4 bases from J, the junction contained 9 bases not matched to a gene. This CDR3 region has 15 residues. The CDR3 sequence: CASSTGQGGGETQYF. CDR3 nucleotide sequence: TGTGCCAGCAGCACAGGACAGGGTGGTGGAGAGACCCAGTACTTC.

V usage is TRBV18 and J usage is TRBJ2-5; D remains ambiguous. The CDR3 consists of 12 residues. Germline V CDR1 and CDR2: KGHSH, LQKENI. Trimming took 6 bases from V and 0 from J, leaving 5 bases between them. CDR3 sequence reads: CASSEYQETQYF. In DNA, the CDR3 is TGTGCCAGCTCTGAGTACCAAGAGACCCAGTACTTC.

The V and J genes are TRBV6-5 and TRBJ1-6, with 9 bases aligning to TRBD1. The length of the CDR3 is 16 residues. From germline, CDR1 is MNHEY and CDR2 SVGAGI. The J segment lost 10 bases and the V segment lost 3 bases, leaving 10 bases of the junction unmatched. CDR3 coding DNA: TGTGCCAGCAGTTATTCAGCCGGGACAGGGAGGTCACCCCTCCACTTT. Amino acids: CASSYSAGTGRSPLHF.

DNA for the CDR3: TGCAGTGCTAGAGATCTCTTAGGGAGTAGCGAGACCCAGTACTTC. Residues: CSARDLLGSSETQYF. This rearrangement joins TRBV20-1 to TRBJ2-5; tentatively, D is TRBD2 (5 bases). Trimming took 0 bases from V and 5 from J, leaving 16 bases between them. The CDR3 totals 15 residues. The germline V gene has CDR1 DFQATT and CDR2 SNEGSKA (reference sequence).

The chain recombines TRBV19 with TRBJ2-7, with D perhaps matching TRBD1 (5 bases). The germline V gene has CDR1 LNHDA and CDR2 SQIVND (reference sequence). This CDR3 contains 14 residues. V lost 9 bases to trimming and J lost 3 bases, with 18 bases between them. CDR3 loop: CASSARQGGYEQYF. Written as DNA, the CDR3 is TGTGCCAGCAGCGCCCGTCAGGGTGGCTACGAGCAGTACTTC.

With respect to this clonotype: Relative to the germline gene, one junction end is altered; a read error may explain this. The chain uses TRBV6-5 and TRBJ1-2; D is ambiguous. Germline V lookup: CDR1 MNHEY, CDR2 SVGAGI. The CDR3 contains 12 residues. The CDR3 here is CATSDPGSGYTF. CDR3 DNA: TGTGCCACCAGTGATCCCGGAAGTGGCTACACCTTC.

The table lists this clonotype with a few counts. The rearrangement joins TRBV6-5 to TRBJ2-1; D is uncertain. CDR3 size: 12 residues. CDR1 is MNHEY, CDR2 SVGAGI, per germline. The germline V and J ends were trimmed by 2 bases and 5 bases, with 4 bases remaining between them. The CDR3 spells CASSYLNNEQFF. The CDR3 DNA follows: TGTGCCAGCAGTTACCTTAACAATGAGCAGTTCTTC.

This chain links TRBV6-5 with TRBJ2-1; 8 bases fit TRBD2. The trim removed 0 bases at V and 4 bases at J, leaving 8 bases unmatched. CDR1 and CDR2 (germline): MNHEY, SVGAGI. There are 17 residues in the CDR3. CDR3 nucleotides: TGTGCCAGCAGTTACTCAGGCCTAGCGGGCGTATACAATGAGCAGTTCTTC. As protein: CASSYSGLAGVYNEQFF.

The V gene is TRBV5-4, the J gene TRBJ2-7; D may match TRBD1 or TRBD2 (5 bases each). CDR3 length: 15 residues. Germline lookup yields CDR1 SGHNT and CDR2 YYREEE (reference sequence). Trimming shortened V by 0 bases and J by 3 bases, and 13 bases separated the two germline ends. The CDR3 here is CASSLGGSWGYEQYF. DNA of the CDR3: TGTGCCAGCAGCTTGGGGGGGAGCTGGGGCTACGAGCAGTACTTC.

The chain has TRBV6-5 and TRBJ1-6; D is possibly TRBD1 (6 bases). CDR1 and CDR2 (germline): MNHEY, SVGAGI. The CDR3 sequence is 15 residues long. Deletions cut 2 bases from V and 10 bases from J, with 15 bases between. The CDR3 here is CASSYEGRGRSPLHF. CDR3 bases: TGTGCCAGCAGTTACGAAGGGAGGGGGAGGTCACCCCTCCACTTT.

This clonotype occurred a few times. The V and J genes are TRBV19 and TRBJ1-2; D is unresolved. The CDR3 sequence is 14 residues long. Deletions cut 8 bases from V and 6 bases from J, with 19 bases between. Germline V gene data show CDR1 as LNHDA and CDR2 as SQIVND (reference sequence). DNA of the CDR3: TGTGCCAGTGCTCGCGCATCTCGGAGGGATGGCTACACCTTC. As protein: CASARASRRDGYTF.

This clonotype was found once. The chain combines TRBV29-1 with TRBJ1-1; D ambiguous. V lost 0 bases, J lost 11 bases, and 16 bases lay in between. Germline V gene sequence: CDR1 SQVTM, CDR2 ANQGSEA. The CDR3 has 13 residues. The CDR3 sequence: CSVEEGRDVDAFF. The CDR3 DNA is TGCAGCGTTGAAGAGGGTAGGGATGTAGACGCTTTCTTT.

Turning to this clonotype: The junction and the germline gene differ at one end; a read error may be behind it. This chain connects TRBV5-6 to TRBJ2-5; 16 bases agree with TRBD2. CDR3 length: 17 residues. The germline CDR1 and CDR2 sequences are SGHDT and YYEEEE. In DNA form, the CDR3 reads TGCGCCAGCAGCTCGGGACTAGCGGGGGGGCGGATCGAGACCCAGTACTTC. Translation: CASSSGLAGGRIETQYF.

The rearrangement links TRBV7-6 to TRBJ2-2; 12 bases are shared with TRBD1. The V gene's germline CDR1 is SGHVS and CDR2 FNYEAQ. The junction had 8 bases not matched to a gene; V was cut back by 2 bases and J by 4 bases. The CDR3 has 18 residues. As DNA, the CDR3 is TGTGCCAGCAGCTTAAGGGACAGGGGGCGAAACCCCACCGGGGAGCTGTTTTTT. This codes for CASSLRDRGRNPTGELFF.

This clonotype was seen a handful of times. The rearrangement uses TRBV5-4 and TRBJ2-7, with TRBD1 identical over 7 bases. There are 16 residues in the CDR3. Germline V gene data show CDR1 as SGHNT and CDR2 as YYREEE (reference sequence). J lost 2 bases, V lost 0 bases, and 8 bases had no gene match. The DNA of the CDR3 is TGTGCCAGCAGCTTGGACGGGACAGATGAAACCTACGAGCAGTACTTC. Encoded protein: CASSLDGTDETYEQYF.

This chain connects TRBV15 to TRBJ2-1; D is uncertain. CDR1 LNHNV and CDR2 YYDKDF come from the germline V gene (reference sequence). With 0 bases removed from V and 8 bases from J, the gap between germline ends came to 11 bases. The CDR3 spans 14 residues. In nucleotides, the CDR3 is TGTGCCACCAGCAGAGATCGAGAAGGGTATGAGCAGTTCTTC. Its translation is CATSRDREGYEQFF.

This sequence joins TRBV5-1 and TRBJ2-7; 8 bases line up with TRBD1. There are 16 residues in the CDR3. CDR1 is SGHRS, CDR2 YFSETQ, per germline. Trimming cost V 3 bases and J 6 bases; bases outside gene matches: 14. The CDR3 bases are TGCGCCAGCAGCTCGGAACCCGGGACAGGATTTAGCGAGCAGTACTTC. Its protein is CASSSEPGTGFSEQYF.

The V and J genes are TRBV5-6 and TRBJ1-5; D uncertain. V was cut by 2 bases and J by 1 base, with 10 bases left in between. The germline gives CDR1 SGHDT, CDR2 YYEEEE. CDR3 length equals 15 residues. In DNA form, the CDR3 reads TGTGCCAGCAGCTTTTCGACGGGGAGCAATCAGCCCCAGCATTTT. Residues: CASSFSTGSNQPQHF.

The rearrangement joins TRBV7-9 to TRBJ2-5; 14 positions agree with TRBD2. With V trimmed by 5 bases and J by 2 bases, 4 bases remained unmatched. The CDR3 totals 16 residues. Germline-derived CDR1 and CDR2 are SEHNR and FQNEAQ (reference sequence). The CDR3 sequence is CASSKGLAGEQETQYF. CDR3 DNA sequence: TGTGCCAGCAGCAAGGGACTAGCGGGGGAACAAGAGACCCAGTACTTC. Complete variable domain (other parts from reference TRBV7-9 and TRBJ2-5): DTGVSQNPRHKITKRGQNVTFRCDPISEHNRLYWYRQTLGQGPEFLTYFQNEAQLEKSRLLSDRFSAERPKGSFSTLEIQRTEQGDSAMYLCASSKGLAGEQETQYFGPGTRLLVL.

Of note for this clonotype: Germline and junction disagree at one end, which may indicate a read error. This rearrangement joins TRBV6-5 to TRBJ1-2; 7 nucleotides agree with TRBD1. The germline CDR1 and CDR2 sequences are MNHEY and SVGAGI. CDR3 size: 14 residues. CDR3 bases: TGTGCCACCAGTGATGGGACAGCTAACTATGGCTACACCTTC. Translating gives CATSDGTANYGYTF.

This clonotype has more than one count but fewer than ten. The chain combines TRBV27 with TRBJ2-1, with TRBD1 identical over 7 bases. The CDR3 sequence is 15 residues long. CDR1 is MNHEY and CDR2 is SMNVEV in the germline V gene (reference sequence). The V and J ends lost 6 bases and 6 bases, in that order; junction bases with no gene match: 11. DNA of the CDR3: TGTGCCAGCAGCCTGACGAGGGGGCTTCTCAATGAGCAGTTCTTC. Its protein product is CASSLTRGLLNEQFF.

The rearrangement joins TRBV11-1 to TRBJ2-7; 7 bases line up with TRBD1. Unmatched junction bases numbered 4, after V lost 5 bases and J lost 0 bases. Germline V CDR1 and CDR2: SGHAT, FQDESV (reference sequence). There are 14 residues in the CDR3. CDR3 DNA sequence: TGTGCCAGCAGCACAGGACAGGACTCCTACGAGCAGTACTTC. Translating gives CASSTGQDSYEQYF.

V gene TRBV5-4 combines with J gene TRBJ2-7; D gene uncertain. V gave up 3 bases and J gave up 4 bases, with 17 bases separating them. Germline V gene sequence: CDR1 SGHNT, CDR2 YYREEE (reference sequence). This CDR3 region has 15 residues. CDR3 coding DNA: TGTGCCAGCAGCTCTGGTCCAGCAACCTTGTACGAGCAGTACTTC. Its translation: CASSSGPATLYEQYF.

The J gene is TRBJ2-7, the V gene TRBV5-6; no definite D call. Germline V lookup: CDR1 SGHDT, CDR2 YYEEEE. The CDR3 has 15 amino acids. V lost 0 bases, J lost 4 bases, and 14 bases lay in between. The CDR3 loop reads CASSLVVGRTYEQYF. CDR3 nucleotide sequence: TGTGCCAGCAGCTTGGTGGTAGGGCGCACTTACGAGCAGTACTTC.